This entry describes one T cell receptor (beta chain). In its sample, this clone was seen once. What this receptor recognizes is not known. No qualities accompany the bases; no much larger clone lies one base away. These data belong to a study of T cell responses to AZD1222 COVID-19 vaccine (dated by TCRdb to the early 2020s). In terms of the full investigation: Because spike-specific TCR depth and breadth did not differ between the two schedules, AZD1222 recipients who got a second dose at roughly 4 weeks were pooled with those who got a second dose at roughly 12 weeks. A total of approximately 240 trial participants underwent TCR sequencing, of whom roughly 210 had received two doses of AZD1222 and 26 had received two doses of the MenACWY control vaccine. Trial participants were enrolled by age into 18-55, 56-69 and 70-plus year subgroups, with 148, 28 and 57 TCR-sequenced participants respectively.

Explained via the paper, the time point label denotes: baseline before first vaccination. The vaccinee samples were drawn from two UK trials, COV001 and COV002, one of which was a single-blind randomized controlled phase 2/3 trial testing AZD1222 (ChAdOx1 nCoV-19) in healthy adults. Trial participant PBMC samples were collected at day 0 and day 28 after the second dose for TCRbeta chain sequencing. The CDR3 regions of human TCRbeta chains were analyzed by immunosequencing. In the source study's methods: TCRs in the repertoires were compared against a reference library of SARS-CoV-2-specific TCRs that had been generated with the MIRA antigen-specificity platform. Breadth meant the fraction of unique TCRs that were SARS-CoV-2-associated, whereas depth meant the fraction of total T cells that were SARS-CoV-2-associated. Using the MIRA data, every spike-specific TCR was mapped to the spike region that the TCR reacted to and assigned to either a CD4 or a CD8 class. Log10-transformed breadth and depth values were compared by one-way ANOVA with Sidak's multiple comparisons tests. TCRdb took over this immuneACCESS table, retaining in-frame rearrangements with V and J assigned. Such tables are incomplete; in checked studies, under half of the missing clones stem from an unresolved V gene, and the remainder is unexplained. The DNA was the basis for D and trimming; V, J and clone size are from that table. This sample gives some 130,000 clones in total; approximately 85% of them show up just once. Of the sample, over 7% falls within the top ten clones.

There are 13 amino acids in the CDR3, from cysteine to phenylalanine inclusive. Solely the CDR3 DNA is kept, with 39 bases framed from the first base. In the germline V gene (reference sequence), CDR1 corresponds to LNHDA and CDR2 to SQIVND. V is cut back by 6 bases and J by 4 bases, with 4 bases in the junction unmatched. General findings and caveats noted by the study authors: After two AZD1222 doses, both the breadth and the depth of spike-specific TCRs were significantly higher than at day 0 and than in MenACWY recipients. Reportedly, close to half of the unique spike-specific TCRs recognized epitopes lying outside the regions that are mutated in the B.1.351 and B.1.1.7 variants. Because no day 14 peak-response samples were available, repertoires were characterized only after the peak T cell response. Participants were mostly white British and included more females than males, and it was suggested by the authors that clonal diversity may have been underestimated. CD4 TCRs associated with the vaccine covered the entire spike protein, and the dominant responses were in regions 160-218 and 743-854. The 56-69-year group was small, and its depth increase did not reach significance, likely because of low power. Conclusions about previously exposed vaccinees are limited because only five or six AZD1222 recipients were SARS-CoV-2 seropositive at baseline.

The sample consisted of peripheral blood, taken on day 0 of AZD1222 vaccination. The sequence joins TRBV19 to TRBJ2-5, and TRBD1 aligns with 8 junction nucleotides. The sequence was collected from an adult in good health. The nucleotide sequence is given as TGTGCCAGTAGCGACAGGGGCACAGAGACCCAGTACTTC. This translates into CASSDRGTETQYF.